The 26 T cell receptor beta chains below were found in one sample sequenced in a study of cytomegalovirus exposure and HLA in healthy donors. 60 Vbeta and 13 Jbeta primers were used in PCR. Repertoires were generated with immunoSEQ multiplex PCR, while TCRdb's copy carries only in-frame clones and drops some. The repertoire consists of under 200,000 clones, with roughly 80% occurring once and the leading ten covering 3.8%. Sequencing input: PBMCs. These receptors originate from a man aged 50-60 years in good health and CMV-seronegative.

V is TRBV7-2 and J is TRBJ1-3; 7 positions match TRBD1. The CDR3 extends over 15 amino acids. Trimming at V came to 2 bases and at J to 2 bases, leaving 3 bases not matched to a gene. Germline CDR1 is SGHTA and CDR2 is FQGNSA. The CDR3 DNA follows: TGTGCCAGCAGCTTAAGGGGGCAGACTGGAAACACCATATATTTT. Encoded protein: CASSLRGQTGNTIYF.

The chain recombines TRBV7-9 with TRBJ2-2; 8 nucleotides align to TRBD2. This CDR3 is 14 amino acids long. The germline V gene has CDR1 SEHNR and CDR2 FQNEAQ (reference sequence). The V gene end was trimmed by 3 bases and the J gene end by 6 bases; junction bases not matched to a gene: 3. The CDR3: CASSLGLVAGELFF. The CDR3 DNA reads as TGTGCCAGCAGCTTGGGACTAGTGGCCGGGGAGCTGTTTTTT.

A few counts support this clone. One end of the junction is discordant with germline, which a read error may explain. The chain carries TRBV7-7 and TRBJ2-7; 8 bases map to TRBD1. There are 13 residues in the CDR3. Germline V gives CDR1 SSHAT, CDR2 FNYEAQ (reference sequence). In DNA form, the CDR3 reads TGTGCTAGCAGCTTACAGGGGGGCTACGAGCAGTACTTC. Protein sequence: CASSLQGGYEQYF.

This chain connects TRBV6-5 to TRBJ2-5; D gene uncertain. The J call is doubtful: the DNA matches TRBJ2-7 better. The length of the CDR3 is 13 residues. Germline lookup yields CDR1 MNHEY and CDR2 SVGAGI. The CDR3 nucleotides read TGTGCCAGCAGTTATAGGCAGAACTACGAGCAGTACTTC. This translates into CASSYRQNYEQYF.

This clone has a handful of counts. The chain employs TRBV5-1 and TRBJ1-4; TRBD1 might be the D (5 bases). The CDR3 is 16 amino acids. Per germline, CDR1 SGHRS and CDR2 YFSETQ. V dropped 2 bases and J dropped 4 bases, with 15 bases sitting between them. In DNA form, the CDR3 reads TGCGCCAGCAGCTTCGGAAGGGGTTCGGGTAATGAAAAACTGTTTTTT. It encodes CASSFGRGSGNEKLFF.

The chain links TRBV7-9 to TRBJ1-5; D is unresolved. Germline V lookup: CDR1 SEHNR, CDR2 FQNEAQ (reference sequence). Trimming shortened V by 5 bases and J by 5 bases, and 13 bases separated the two germline ends. The length of the CDR3 is 14 residues. CDR3 sequence: CASSPGGTYQPQHF. The CDR3 DNA follows: TGTGCCAGCAGCCCCGGCGGAACTTATCAGCCCCAGCATTTT.

This clone has a single count. V usage is TRBV4-2 and J usage is TRBJ2-3; 9 nucleotides agree with TRBD2. Germline V gene lookup returns CDR1 LGHNA and CDR2 YNFKEQ. The CDR3 is 15 residues long. With V trimmed by 1 base and J by 2 bases, 1 base remained unmatched. CDR3 nucleotide sequence: TGTGCCAGCAGCCAAGGCGGGGGGGCCACAGATACGCAGTATTTT. Protein sequence: CASSQGGGATDTQYF.

The chain uses TRBV11-2 and TRBJ2-5; D gene uncertain. The CDR3 length is 12 residues. V gave up 1 base and J gave up 7 bases, with 7 bases separating them. CDR1 is SGHAT, CDR2 FQNNGV, per germline. Here the CDR3 DNA reads TGTGCCAGCAGCTTAGCCCTACGGACCCAGTACTTC. Translating gives CASSLALRTQYF.

To note about this clone: A junction end diverges from the germline sequence, so it may reflect a read error. This chain links TRBV5-1 with TRBJ2-1; D ambiguous. CDR1 is SGHRS, CDR2 YFSETQ, per germline. The CDR3 is 12 residues long. The CDR3, as DNA: TGCGCCAGCAGCTACGGAGAACCCCCCATGGTCTTC. This codes for CASSYGEPPMVF. Supplemented by reference TRBV5-1 and TRBJ2-1, the full variable domain reads KAGVTQTPRYLIKTRGQQVTLSCSPISGHRSVSWYQQTPGQGLQFLFEYFSETQRNKGNFPGRFSGRQFSNSRSEMNVSTLELGDSALYLCASSYGEPPMVFGPGTRLTVL.

This clone has only one observation. The J gene is TRBJ2-1, the V gene TRBV27; 7 bases agree with TRBD1. CDR1 is MNHEY, CDR2 SMNVEV, per germline (reference sequence). The CDR3 is 17 residues long. Trimming at V came to 1 base and at J to 5 bases, leaving 11 bases not matched to a gene. The DNA of the CDR3 is TGTGCCAGCAGTTTATTCGCATATAGGGGGCTCAACAATGAGCAGTTCTTC. It specifies CASSLFAYRGLNNEQFF.

The chain combines TRBV5-4 with TRBJ2-3; 7 bases align to TRBD2. CDR1 and CDR2 (germline): SGHNT, YYREEE (reference sequence). The CDR3 has 14 residues. The J segment lost 6 bases and the V segment lost 2 bases, leaving 6 bases of the junction unmatched. This chain's CDR3 is CASSFSGSLDTQYF. The CDR3 DNA sequence: TGTGCCAGCAGCTTTAGCGGGTCCTTGGATACGCAGTATTTT.

This clone has more than one count but fewer than ten. This rearrangement joins TRBV18 to TRBJ2-1; 7 bases are a match to TRBD1. With 6 bases clipped from V and 6 bases from J, the junction kept 8 bases outside the gene matches. CDR3 length: 14 residues. CDR1 is KGHSH, CDR2 LQKENI, per germline. CDR3 DNA: TGTGCCAGCTCTCCGGGACAGACCATCAATGAGCAGTTCTTC. Its protein product is CASSPGQTINEQFF.

The rearrangement joins TRBV2 to TRBJ2-7; 7 bases align to TRBD1. V was pared by 6 bases and J by 5 bases, with 7 bases of the junction left unmatched. The CDR3 covers 13 residues. Germline V lookup: CDR1 SNHLY, CDR2 FYNNEI. In DNA, the CDR3 is TGTGCCAGCAGACCTGACAGGGACAACGAGCAGTACTTC. Translation gives CASRPDRDNEQYF.

In this sample, this clone turned up a few times. The V gene is TRBV4-2, the J gene TRBJ2-7; TRBD2 matches at 7 bases. CDR3 length: 16 amino acids. The V and J ends lost 0 bases and 2 bases, in that order; junction bases with no gene match: 7. Looked up from germline, CDR1 is LGHNA and CDR2 is YNFKEQ. The CDR3 DNA is TGTGCCAGCAGCCAAGATTTTGCCAGCGGGGCCTACGAGCAGTACTTC. Protein: CASSQDFASGAYEQYF.

The V gene is TRBV5-1, the J gene TRBJ2-3; possible D gene TRBD1, 5 bases. Germline V gene lookup returns CDR1 SGHRS and CDR2 YFSETQ. Trimming shortened V by 4 bases and J by 2 bases, and 11 bases separated the two germline ends. The CDR3 spans 14 residues. CDR3 coding DNA: TGCGCCAGCAGCAGAAGACAGCACACAGATACGCAGTATTTT. Residues: CASSRRQHTDTQYF.

This chain joins TRBV28 and TRBJ2-5; 7 bases are shared with TRBD2. The DNA end is more similar to TRBJ2-7, so the J call may be wrong. The CDR3 contains 12 residues. Per germline, CDR1 MDHEN and CDR2 SYDVKM. In DNA form, the CDR3 reads TGTGCCAACTCGGGAGGAGTGGGCGAGCAGTACTTC. Residues: CANSGGVGEQYF.

The V and J genes are TRBV4-3 and TRBJ2-7; D may be TRBD2 (5 bases). The CDR3 spans 17 residues. Germline V CDR1 and CDR2: LGHNA, YSLEER. V was shortened by 1 base and J by 0 bases, with 16 bases between the two germline ends. CDR3 sequence: CASSQALGLASSYEQYF. CDR3 sequence (DNA): TGCGCCAGCAGCCAAGCCCTCGGACTGGCCAGCTCCTACGAGCAGTACTTC.

This clone was counted between two and nine times. J is TRBJ1-5 and V is TRBV18, with 12 nucleotides matching TRBD1. The CDR3 is made up of 15 amino acids. The V segment lost 4 bases and the J segment 6 bases; nucleotides outside the gene matches: 4. Germline V gene sequence: CDR1 KGHSH, CDR2 LQKENI. CDR3 protein: CASSLGTGGPQPQHF. The CDR3 nucleotides are TGTGCCAGCTCACTCGGGACAGGGGGCCCTCAGCCCCAGCATTTT.

The J gene is TRBJ2-5, the V gene TRBV4-3; D perhaps matches TRBD2 (6 bases). TRBJ2-7 explains the end of the DNA better; the J call may be wrong. The CDR3 has 15 residues. CDR1 and CDR2 (germline): LGHNA, YSLEER. This chain's CDR3 is CASSQASGLGVEQYF. CDR3 in DNA: TGCGCCAGCAGCCAAGCGAGCGGGCTAGGGGTCGAGCAGTACTTC.

The CDR3 sequence is CASNRGGGFEQYF. Here the CDR3 DNA reads TGTGCCAGCAACAGAGGGGGGGGGTTCGAGCAGTACTTC. This chain joins TRBV27 and TRBJ2-7, with a weak D call TRBD2 (7 bases). The CDR3 consists of 13 residues. Looked up from germline, CDR1 is MNHEY and CDR2 is SMNVEV (reference sequence). The ends were cut back, 7 bases at V and 6 bases at J, with 16 bases in the middle.

This chain links TRBV12-5 with TRBJ1-1; 7 nucleotides match TRBD1. Germline V gives CDR1 LGHNT, CDR2 FRNRAP. CDR3 size: 15 residues. J gave up 10 bases and V 1 base, and 12 bases lay outside the gene matches. The CDR3 loop is CASGLGGGGALTAFF. The CDR3 coding sequence is TGTGCTAGTGGTTTGGGTGGAGGGGGCGCTTTGACAGCTTTCTTT.

V is TRBV5-6 and J is TRBJ2-5, with 9 bases that match TRBD1. Near its end, the DNA agrees better with TRBJ2-7, so the J call may be wrong. CDR3 length: 15 amino acids. Looked up from germline, CDR1 is SGHDT and CDR2 is YYEEEE. As DNA, the CDR3 is TGTGCCAGCGTCCGGGGCGGGACAGGGTACTACGAGCAGTACTTC. It yields the protein CASVRGGTGYYEQYF.

The chain combines TRBV5-6 with TRBJ1-4; D unresolved. V was trimmed by 0 bases and J by 7 bases, leaving 13 bases between them. The CDR3 covers 15 residues. CDR1 is SGHDT, CDR2 YYEEEE, per germline. The CDR3 DNA is TGTGCCAGCAGCTTGGCCGGGCCTCGGGGTGAAAAACTGTTTTTT. This translates into CASSLAGPRGEKLFF.

The sample holds a few counts of this clone. V and J are TRBV6-5 and TRBJ1-6; 8 positions match TRBD1. V shed 7 bases, J shed 3 bases, and the junction held 5 bases outside the gene matches. This CDR3 region has 15 residues. CDR1 MNHEY and CDR2 SVGAGI come from the germline V gene. CDR3 sequence (DNA): TGTGCCAGCACCCTGGACAGGGTCTATAATTCACCCCTCCACTTT. Protein sequence: CASTLDRVYNSPLHF.

The chain uses TRBV27 and TRBJ2-3; TRBD1 is a possible D gene (7 bases). V was cut by 5 bases and J by 0 bases, with 15 bases left in between. Germline V CDR1 and CDR2: MNHEY, SMNVEV (reference sequence). This CDR3 comprises 16 residues. The CDR3 nucleotides read TGTGCCAGCAGTCCGGAGGGACAGTCTAGCACAGATACGCAGTATTTT. Protein sequence: CASSPEGQSSTDTQYF.

The gene calls are TRBV7-9 and TRBJ1-5, with 9 bases aligning to TRBD1. CDR1 SEHNR and CDR2 FQNEAQ come from the germline V gene (reference sequence). V lost 5 bases to trimming and J lost 12 bases; unmatched junction nucleotides: 14. The CDR3 extends over 15 amino acids. CDR3 protein: CASSGPGQGKNLQHF. The CDR3 nucleotides are TGTGCCAGCAGCGGACCGGGACAGGGAAAAAACCTCCAGCATTTT.